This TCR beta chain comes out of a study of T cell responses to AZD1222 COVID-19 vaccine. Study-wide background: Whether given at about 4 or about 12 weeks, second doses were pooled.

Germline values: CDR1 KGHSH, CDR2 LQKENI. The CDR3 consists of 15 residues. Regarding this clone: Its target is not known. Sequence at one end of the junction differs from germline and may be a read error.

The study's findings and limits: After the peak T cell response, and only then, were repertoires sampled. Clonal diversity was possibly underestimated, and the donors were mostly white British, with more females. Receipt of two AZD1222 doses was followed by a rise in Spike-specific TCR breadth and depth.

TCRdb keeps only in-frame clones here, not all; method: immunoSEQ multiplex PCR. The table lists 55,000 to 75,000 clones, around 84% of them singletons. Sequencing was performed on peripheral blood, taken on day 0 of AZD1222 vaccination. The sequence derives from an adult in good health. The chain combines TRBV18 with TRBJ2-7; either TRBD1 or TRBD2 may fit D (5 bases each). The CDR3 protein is CASSPPVWGIYEQYF. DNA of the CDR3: TGTGCCAGCTCCCCACCCGTATGGGGGATCTACGAGCAGTACTTC.